This T cell receptor beta chain stems from a study of T cell repertoires in cytomegalovirus infection. Study-wide background: TCR beta signatures that were public indicated CMV infection and matching HLA type.

At least ten counts were recorded for this clonotype. TCRdb re-derived calls from the reads in MiXCR, one entry per CDR3 protein. The sample lists 300,000 or so distinct CDR3 sequences, about a quarter occurring once. The CDR3 consists of 15 residues. Between the trimmed V and J ends, which lost 5 bases and 0 bases, there was a span of 8 bases. The V and J genes are TRBV12-3 or TRBV12-4 and TRBJ1-6, with unresolved D. The clonotype was recovered from a human donor in good health (CMV status not recorded). Some clones in this sample may be carry-over from other donors' samples. Sequenced material: PBMCs. The CDR3 reads CASSPRSSYNSPLHF. The CDR3 coding sequence is TGTGCCAGCAGTCCAAGAAGCTCCTATAATTCACCCCTCCACTTT.